Presented here are 24 T cell receptor beta chains from one specimen sequenced in a study of Graves' ophthalmopathy and Graves' hyperthyroidism. RNA transcripts yielded amplified TCR beta CDR3 regions. HTBI primers were employed in first-round RT-PCR, then a second-round multiplex PCR followed. TCRdb re-analysed the multiplex PCR reads in MiXCR, keeping a single row per CDR3 protein. This sample carries about 660,000 distinct CDR3 sequences, about two fifths of them seen once, and the ten largest clones take under 3.5%. The specimen was peripheral blood. The receptors originated from an adult man with Graves' ophthalmopathy.

This clonotype showed up many times. CDR3 residues: CSVEGGGGFRPGELFF. CDR3 DNA sequence: TGCAGCGTTGAAGGAGGGGGAGGGTTTCGGCCCGGGGAGCTGTTTTTT. The gene calls are TRBV29-1 and TRBJ2-2, with a tentative D call TRBD2 (7 bases). CDR3 size: 16 residues. Between the trimmed V and J ends, which lost 1 base and 6 bases, there was a span of 18 bases. Germline V lookup: CDR1 SQVTM, CDR2 ANQGSEA.

This clonotype came up many times. The rearrangement joins TRBV20-1 to TRBJ1-2; maybe TRBD1 (5 bases). There are 12 residues in the CDR3. CDR1 and CDR2 from the germline V gene are DFQATT and SNEGSKA (reference sequence). V was pared by 3 bases and J by 11 bases, with 16 bases between. The CDR3 loop reads CSASEALRVYTF. The CDR3, as DNA: TGCAGTGCTAGCGAGGCCCTCAGGGTGTACACCTTC.

This clonotype came up many times. The genes are TRBV9 and TRBJ2-7; 8 positions match TRBD1. Germline CDR1 and CDR2: SGDLS and YYNGEE. CDR3 length: 14 amino acids. Trimming at V came to 3 bases and at J to 3 bases, leaving 5 bases not matched to a gene. CDR3 coding DNA: TGTGCCAGCAGCGAGACAGGGGACAGCTACGAGCAGTACTTC. It translates to CASSETGDSYEQYF.

This clonotype has a handful of counts. The chain couples TRBV24-1 to TRBJ2-3; a possible D gene is TRBD2 (6 bases). CDR3 length equals 13 residues. Germline CDR1 and CDR2: KGHDR and SFDVKD. V lost 3 bases and J 4 bases, leaving 7 bases between the germline ends. CDR3 protein: CATSDGTADTQYF. CDR3 DNA sequence: TGTGCCACCAGTGATGGGACTGCAGATACGCAGTATTTT.

On this clonotype: A clone one base away is much larger, so this may be a read error. The chain carries TRBV10-3 and TRBJ1-1; tentatively, D is TRBD1 (5 bases). The CDR3 runs 14 residues. Germline loops: CDR1 ENHRY, CDR2 SYGVKD. In nucleotides, the CDR3 is TGTGCCATCAGTTACTCGAACAGGAACGCTGAAGCTTTCTTT. Translating it yields CAISYSNRNAEAFF.

This clonotype was counted many times. This chain connects TRBV7-2 to TRBJ2-5; D unclear. CDR3 length: 13 amino acids. V dropped 2 bases and J dropped 2 bases, with 6 bases sitting between them. Germline V CDR1 and CDR2: SGHTA, FQGNSA. CDR3 nucleotides: TGTGCCAGCAGCTTATCCCGACAAGAGACCCAGTACTTC. Its protein product is CASSLSRQETQYF.

The sample holds many counts of this clonotype. The chain employs TRBV29-1 and TRBJ2-6, with D maybe TRBD2 (5 bases). Trimming stripped 1 base from V and 4 bases from J, with 20 bases between. Germline V gene data show CDR1 as SQVTM and CDR2 as ANQGSEA. CDR3 length: 18 amino acids. This CDR3 is CSVEGPDPSGSGANVLTF. In nucleotides, the CDR3 is TGCAGCGTTGAAGGACCCGATCCTTCGGGGAGCGGGGCCAACGTCCTGACTTTC.

This sequence joins TRBV29-1 and TRBJ1-2, with D tentatively TRBD1 (5 bases). The length of the CDR3 is 12 residues. The germline V gene has CDR1 SQVTM and CDR2 ANQGSEA. V was clipped by 6 bases and J by 5 bases, with 13 bases between them. The CDR3 here is CSVRDEAYGYTF. In DNA form, the CDR3 reads TGCAGCGTCAGGGATGAAGCGTATGGCTACACCTTC.

This clonotype occurred many times. The junction and the germline gene differ at one end; a read error may be behind it. This chain joins TRBV12-3 or TRBV12-4 and TRBJ1-1; D ambiguous. CDR3 length: 13 residues. CDR3: CASSLVENTEAFF. The CDR3, as DNA: TGTGCCAGCAGCTTAGTTGAGAACACTGAAGCTTTCTTT.

The rearrangement links TRBV9 to TRBJ2-3; no reliable D call. From germline, CDR1 is SGDLS and CDR2 YYNGEE. The ends were cut back, 4 bases at V and 2 bases at J, with 8 bases in the middle. The CDR3 extends over 13 amino acids. CDR3 amino acids: CASSTHLTDTQYF. The CDR3 region has the DNA TGTGCCAGCAGCACCCATCTCACAGATACGCAGTATTTT. The complete variable domain, with remaining parts taken from reference TRBV9 and TRBJ2-3, reads DSGVTQTPKHLITATGQRVTLRCSPRSGDLSVYWYQQSLDQGLQFLIQYYNGEERAKGNILERFSAQQFPDLHSELNLSSLELGDSALYFCASSTHLTDTQYFGPGTRLTVL.

J is TRBJ2-3 and V is TRBV2, with 7 bases aligning to TRBD2. This CDR3 has 15 residues. Germline lookup yields CDR1 SNHLY and CDR2 FYNNEI. V lost 4 bases to trimming and J lost 3 bases; unmatched junction nucleotides: 7. The CDR3 coding sequence is TGTGCCAGCAGTGGGCTAGCGGACCCGACAGATACGCAGTATTTT. It translates to CASSGLADPTDTQYF.

The chain has TRBV19 and TRBJ1-5; tentative D call: TRBD1 (6 bases). The CDR3 runs to 14 residues. Germline V CDR1 and CDR2: LNHDA, SQIVND (reference sequence). Between the trimmed V and J ends, which lost 4 bases and 2 bases, there was a span of 9 bases. The CDR3, as DNA: TGTGCCAGTAGTAACAGGGAGGGCAATCAGCCCCAGCATTTT. Its protein is CASSNREGNQPQHF.

This clonotype was counted at least ten times. The rearrangement links TRBV29-1 to TRBJ2-7, with 9 positions matching TRBD1. The junction had 8 bases not matched to a gene; V was cut back by 4 bases and J by 4 bases. The germline V gene has CDR1 SQVTM and CDR2 ANQGSEA. The CDR3 has 14 amino acids. The CDR3 DNA reads as TGCAGCGTTGTAGGGGGACAGGGCTTGTACGAGCAGTACTTC. Translation gives CSVVGGQGLYEQYF.

The gene calls are TRBV7-9 and TRBJ1-2, with D maybe TRBD1 (5 bases). The CDR3 is made up of 15 amino acids. Trimming took off 0 bases at V and 8 bases at J, with 16 bases between the two ends. The germline gives CDR1 SEHNR, CDR2 FQNEAQ (reference sequence). The CDR3 loop is CASSLALGGLAGYTF. The CDR3 coding sequence is TGTGCCAGCAGCTTAGCGCTCGGGGGACTAGCGGGCTACACCTTC.

The sample holds one count of this clonotype. A much larger clone lies a single base off, so this may be a read error. The V call is TRBV20-1, the J call TRBJ2-5, with 11 bases that match TRBD2. Germline loops: CDR1 DFQATT, CDR2 SNEGSKA (reference sequence). This CDR3 has 15 amino acids. CDR3 region: CSARDLAGGSETRYF. Here the CDR3 DNA reads TGCAGTGCTAGGGATCTAGCGGGAGGATCCGAGACCCGGTACTTC.

This clonotype was detected many times. Since a much larger clone is just one base distant, this may be a read error. The chain has TRBV10-3 and TRBJ2-6, with a tentative D call TRBD2 (6 bases). The CDR3 totals 13 residues. Germline values: CDR1 ENHRY, CDR2 SYGVKD. Trimming pared 8 bases from V and 3 bases from J, leaving 8 bases between. This chain's CDR3 is CAIGDFGANVLTF. In DNA, the CDR3 is TGTGCCATCGGGGACTTTGGGGCCAACGTCCTGACTTTC.

In its sample, this clonotype was seen many times. The J gene is TRBJ2-5, the V gene TRBV9; D is possibly TRBD2 (5 bases). CDR1 is SGDLS and CDR2 is YYNGEE in the germline V gene. The CDR3 is 14 residues long. V shed 4 bases and J shed 5 bases, with 15 bases lying between them. DNA for the CDR3: TGTGCCAGCAGCCCCGGGGTAGAGTCGGAGACCCAGTACTTC. Encoded protein: CASSPGVESETQYF.

This clonotype was seen ten or more times. V and J are TRBV19 and TRBJ1-2; perhaps TRBD1 as D (5 bases). The germline gives CDR1 LNHDA, CDR2 SQIVND (reference sequence). V was cut by 7 bases and J by 4 bases, with 22 bases left in between. The CDR3 loop spans 16 amino acids. The CDR3, as DNA: TGTGCCAGTACCCCCATCGGCAGGGAAGAAAGCTATGGCTACACCTTC. It encodes CASTPIGREESYGYTF.

This clonotype occurred many times. The V and J genes are TRBV7-9 and TRBJ1-4, with 7 bases lining up with TRBD1. V trimming: 7 bases; J trimming: 4 bases; junction bases outside the gene matches: 9. This CDR3 comprises 15 residues. Germline loops: CDR1 SEHNR, CDR2 FQNEAQ (reference sequence). The chain's CDR3 is CASNSGQAYNEKLFF. The CDR3 nucleotides are TGTGCCAGCAACTCCGGACAGGCTTATAATGAAAAACTGTTTTTT.

This clonotype was detected only a few times. This sequence joins TRBV7-8 and TRBJ1-2, with D maybe TRBD1 (5 bases). This CDR3 spans 17 amino acids. Trimming stripped 0 bases from V and 4 bases from J, with 18 bases between. Germline CDR1 and CDR2: SGHVS and FQNEAQ. CDR3 loop: CASSLAGIGGTSYGYTF. Here the CDR3 DNA reads TGTGCCAGCAGCTTAGCAGGAATTGGGGGGACTTCCTATGGCTACACCTTC.

This clonotype was seen a single time. One end of the junction does not line up with germline, which may come from a read error. The rearrangement links TRBV5-5 to TRBJ2-7; 9 nucleotides agree with TRBD1. Germline assignment: CDR1 SGHKS and CDR2 YYEKEE (reference sequence). The CDR3 totals 15 residues. CDR3 in DNA: TGCGCCAGCAGCCCGGGGACAGGGTTGTCCTACGTGCAGTACTTC. Amino acid sequence: CASSPGTGLSYVQYF.

The table lists this clonotype with a count of one. CDR3 DNA sequence: TGCAGCGTGGGGGACAGGCAAGAGACCCAGTACTTC. Translation gives CSVGDRQETQYF. The chain has TRBV29-1 and TRBJ2-5; 8 bases are a match to TRBD1. The CDR3 runs 12 residues. Germline V gene sequence: CDR1 SQVTM, CDR2 ANQGSEA. V gave up 6 bases and J gave up 2 bases; unmatched junction bases: 2. The entire variable domain, with the rest obtained from reference TRBV29-1 and TRBJ2-5, is as follows: SAVISQKPSRDICQRGTSLTIQCQVDSQVTMMFWYRQQPGQSLTLIATANQGSEATYESGFVIDKFPISRPNLTFSTLTVSNMSPEDSSIYLCSVGDRQETQYFGPGTRLLVL.

Written as DNA, the CDR3 is TGCAGCGTTGATTGGGGCACGGGAGCTTTCTTT. Amino acid sequence: CSVDWGTGAFF. This chain connects TRBV29-1 to TRBJ1-1; D is perhaps TRBD1 (5 bases). The CDR3 has 11 residues. The V end lost 3 bases, the J end lost 10 bases, and 12 bases lay between the germline ends. Looked up from germline, CDR1 is SQVTM and CDR2 is ANQGSEA.

This clonotype was detected only a few times. A clone one base away is much larger, so this may be a read error. The CDR3 ends on some other residue instead of the conserved phenylalanine or tryptophan, so this is likely a read error. The J gene is TRBJ2-5, the V gene TRBV19; weak D call: TRBD2 (5 bases). This CDR3 spans 14 amino acids. Germline loops: CDR1 LNHDA, CDR2 SQIVND (reference sequence). V was clipped by 8 bases and J by 0 bases, with 13 bases between them. Here the CDR3 reads CASPGGGYQETQYL. The CDR3 coding sequence is TGTGCCAGTCCCGGCGGAGGTTACCAAGAGACCCAGTACCTC.